The source of this T cell receptor beta chain is a study of blood T cell repertoires in COVID-19. About the research overall: Italy, Spain and the United States were the sources of the convalescent and acute COVID-19 samples.

Original processing methods: Reference gene primer amplification gave estimated nucleated cell counts. Sequencing was performed with immunoSEQ multiplex PCR; in TCRdb, only in-frame clones are kept and a portion is missing. That table furnishes V, J and clone size, whereas the DNA furnished D and trimming. The data contain some 290,000 clones, 89% of them singletons. V was cut by 1 base and J by 2 bases, with 16 bases left in between. Germline V lookup: CDR1 SGHNT, CDR2 YYREEE (reference sequence). The CDR3 is 17 amino acids. The clonotype comes from a woman in her twenties or thirties with COVID-19, enrolled during active disease. This chain uses TRBV5-4 with TRBJ2-1; tentative D call: TRBD1 (6 bases). Sequencing was performed on peripheral blood. CDR3 DNA sequence: TGTGCCAGCAGCTTGTCCCTAGGGGGTAAACCCTACAATGAGCAGTTCTTC. It is translated as CASSLSLGGKPYNEQFF.